Included here is one T cell receptor (beta chain) sequence, with context. These data are taken from a study of T cell responses to AZD1222 COVID-19 vaccine. The protocol was immunoSEQ multiplex PCR, while the TCRdb copy is restricted to in-frame clones and leaves out a portion. The sample yields some 200,000 clones, roughly 93% seen once. V was cut by 0 bases and J by 5 bases, with 17 bases left in between. CDR3 size: 16 residues. Germline V gene sequence: CDR1 KGHSH, CDR2 LQKENI. The source is an adult in good health. The starting material was peripheral blood, obtained on day 0 of AZD1222 vaccination. The genes are TRBV18 and TRBJ2-7; weak D call: TRBD1 (7 bases). The CDR3 reads CASSPPGGQGVDEQYF. CDR3 DNA: TGTGCCAGCTCACCACCGGGAGGCCAGGGGGTGGACGAGCAGTACTTC.